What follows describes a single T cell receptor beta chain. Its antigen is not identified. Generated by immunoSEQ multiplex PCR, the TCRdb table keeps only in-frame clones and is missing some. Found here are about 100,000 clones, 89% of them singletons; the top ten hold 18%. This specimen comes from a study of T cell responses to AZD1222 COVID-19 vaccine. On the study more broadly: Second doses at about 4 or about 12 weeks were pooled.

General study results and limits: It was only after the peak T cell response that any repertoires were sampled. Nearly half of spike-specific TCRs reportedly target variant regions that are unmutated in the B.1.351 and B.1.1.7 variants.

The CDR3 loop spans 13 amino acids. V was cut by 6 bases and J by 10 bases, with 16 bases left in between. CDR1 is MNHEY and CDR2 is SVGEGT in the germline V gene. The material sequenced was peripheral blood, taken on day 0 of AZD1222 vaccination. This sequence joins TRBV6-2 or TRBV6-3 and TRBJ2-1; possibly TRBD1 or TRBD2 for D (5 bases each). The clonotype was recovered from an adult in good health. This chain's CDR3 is CASSGGGWEEQFF. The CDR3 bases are TGTGCCAGCAGCGGTGGGGGTTGGGAAGAGCAGTTCTTC.